Below, 19 T cell receptor delta chains from the same sample are listed, as sequenced in a study of gamma-delta T cells after stem cell transplantation. TCRdb re-processed the RT-PCR reads using CATT. The sample includes over 2,500 delta-chain clones, less than 30% of them seen just once. Source material: gamma-delta T cells. These receptors originate from a human donor. It is not recorded whose cells these are; they may come from a transplant donor.

There are a few counts of this clone. The chain combines TRDV1 with TRDJ1; TRDD3 aligns across 12 bases. CDR3 length equals 24 residues. The V gene end was trimmed by 1 base and the J gene end by 0 bases; junction bases not matched to a gene: 24. Germline V gene sequence: CDR1 TSWWSYY, CDR2 QGS. Here the CDR3 reads CALGEPLGGYWGIPSWSYTDKLIF. DNA of the CDR3: TGTGCTCTTGGGGAACCCCTCGGGGGGTACTGGGGGATACCAAGTTGGTCTTACACCGATAAACTCATCTTT.

As for this clone: One base separates it from a far larger clone, so it is likely a read error. This chain joins TRDV2 and TRDJ3, with TRDD3 matching over 9 bases. CDR3 size: 18 residues. Trimming removed 3 bases from V and 0 bases from J; junction bases left unmatched: 5. CDR1 is GEAIGNYY, CDR2 EKD, per germline. CDR3 coding DNA: TGTGCCTGTGACGTGTACTGGGGGACCTCCTGGGACACCCGACAGATGTTTTTC. It encodes CACDVYWGTSWDTRQMFF.

Within the sample, this clone is medium-sized (0.01 to 0.1%). V usage is TRDV1 and J usage is TRDJ1; D is tentatively TRDD2 or TRDD3 (7 bases each). The CDR3 consists of 23 residues. Trimming shortened V by 5 bases and J by 0 bases, and 37 bases separated the two germline ends. The germline V gene has CDR1 TSWWSYY and CDR2 QGS. The DNA of the CDR3 is TGTGCTCTTGGGCCCCCGGGAAAGGTTCCTACCCGTACTCTGGGGGGCTACACCGATAAACTCATCTTT. It codes for CALGPPGKVPTRTLGGYTDKLIF.

For this clone: A far larger clone is only one base removed, so a read error is likely. The rearrangement uses TRDV2 and TRDJ1; D call uncertain. Germline V gene data show CDR1 as GEAIGNYY and CDR2 as EKD. The CDR3 totals 19 residues. The CDR3 nucleotides are TGTGCCTGTGACACAGTTGGAGGTTCCACCGAGCGTTACACCGATGAACTCATCTTT. Encoded protein: CACDTVGGSTERYTDELIF.

A remark on this clone: A much larger clone sits a single nucleotide away, making a read error possible. The rearrangement links TRDV1 to TRDJ3, with 10 nucleotides matching TRDD3. The ends lost 0 bases at V and 0 bases at J; junction bases unmatched: 23. The germline gives CDR1 TSWWSYY, CDR2 QGS. The CDR3 consists of 26 residues. The CDR3 here is CALGELRSAGAGAGGYTSWDTRQMFF. The CDR3 coding sequence is TGTGCTCTTGGGGAACTCCGGTCAGCTGGGGCGGGTGCTGGGGGATATACCTCCTGGGACACCCGACAGATGTTTTTC.

This clone counts as large (0.1 to 1%). This specimen includes other DNA sequences encoding the same CDR3. The chain is built from TRDV2 and TRDJ3, with TRDD3 matching 13 bases. Germline CDR1 reads GEAIGNYY; CDR2 reads EKD. This CDR3 comprises 20 residues. The V and J ends lost 2 bases and 0 bases, in that order; junction bases with no gene match: 6. The CDR3 loop is CACDKVLGDTSSWDTRQMFF. The DNA for the CDR3 is TGTGCCTGTGACAAAGTACTGGGGGATACGAGCTCCTGGGACACCCGACAGATGTTTTTC.

The V call is TRAV29/DV5, the J call TRDJ1; tentatively, D is TRDD2 or TRDD3 (7 bases each). Germline CDR1 reads NSMFDY; CDR2 reads ISSIKDK. The CDR3 spans 18 residues. Trimming shortened V by 1 base and J by 7 bases, and 29 bases separated the two germline ends. The CDR3: CAASSSCSYGGYAPKLIF. As DNA, the CDR3 is TGTGCAGCAAGCTCTAGCTGTTCCTACGGTGGATACGCGCCTAAACTCATCTTT.

This clone came up a few times. A single base separates this from a much larger clone, so it may be a read error. The rearrangement links TRDV2 to TRDJ1, with D perhaps TRDD3 (6 bases). Germline CDR1 GEAIGNYY, CDR2 EKD. This CDR3 has 15 amino acids. This chain's CDR3 is CARDTCRGTSDKLIF. The DNA for the CDR3 is TGTGCCCGTGACACATGCCGGGGGACTTCCGATAAACTCATCTTT.

In nucleotides, the CDR3 is TGTGCTCTTGGGGAAATTTCTGGGGGATCCACGGGTCCCAACATAGCTATGATAACACTAAAACTCATCTTT. Amino acid sequence: CALGEISGGSTGPNIAMITLKLIF. The genes are TRDV1 and TRDJ1; 9 bases agree with TRDD3. V lost 2 bases, J lost 8 bases, and 36 bases stayed unmatched. Germline CDR1 TSWWSYY, CDR2 QGS. CDR3 length: 24 amino acids.

This clone was detected a few times. This likely stems from a read error, as it lies one base from a far larger clone. The sample contains more than one DNA sequence encoding this CDR3. V usage is TRDV2 and J usage is TRDJ1; TRDD3 agrees at 13 bases. The CDR3 loop spans 16 amino acids. Germline-derived CDR1 and CDR2 are GEAIGNYY and EKD. The CDR3 sequence is CACDELGDTNTDKLIF. Written as DNA, the CDR3 is TGTGCCTGTGACGAACTGGGGGATACGAACACTGATAAACTCATCTTT.

This clone qualifies as large. This sequence joins TRDV2 and TRDJ1, with TRDD3 matching over 9 bases. Per germline, CDR1 GEAIGNYY and CDR2 EKD. Trimming removed 0 bases from V and 0 bases from J; junction bases left unmatched: 7. The CDR3 contains 17 residues. The CDR3 DNA sequence: TGTGCCTGTGACACCGTACTGGGGGACCCGTACACCGATAAACTCATCTTT. Translated, it gives CACDTVLGDPYTDKLIF.

On this clone itself: This may arise from a read error, as a much more abundant clone is one base away. The J gene is TRDJ1, the V gene TRAV29/DV5; TRDD2 might be the D (7 bases). This CDR3 comprises 18 residues. Germline loops: CDR1 NSMFDY, CDR2 ISSIKDK. DNA of the CDR3: TGTGCAGTAAGCTCTAGCTTTTCCTACGGTGGATACTCTCCTAAACTCATCTTT. Protein: CAVSSSFSYGGYSPKLIF.

Regarding this clone: This may be a read error, as it is one base from a much larger clone. The chain joins TRDV2 to TRDJ3; 13 positions match TRDD3. V lost 0 bases and J lost 0; bases outside the gene matches: 31. CDR3 length: 29 amino acids. Germline assignment: CDR1 GEAIGNYY and CDR2 EKD. CDR3 protein: CACDTARSSFTTCYWGIRTHSWDTRQMFF. CDR3 nucleotide sequence: TGTGCCTGTGACACCGCGCGCTCCAGTTTCACGACCTGTTACTGGGGGATACGGACCCACTCCTGGGACACCCGACAGATGTTTTTC.

This clone is labeled medium-sized. The same CDR3 is also encoded by other DNA sequences in this sample. The V and J genes are TRDV3 and TRDJ1; 8 nucleotides match TRDD3. The trim removed 3 bases at V and 3 bases at J, leaving 27 bases unmatched. CDR3 length: 20 residues. The germline CDR1 and CDR2 sequences are TVYSNPD and GDNSRS (reference sequence). CDR3 sequence reads: CALCPPSSWGTPPDSDKLIF. For the CDR3, the DNA is TGTGCCTTATGCCCCCCTTCCAGCTGGGGGACACCCCCTGATTCCGATAAACTCATCTTT.

In its sample, this clone ranks as large (0.1 to 1%). This chain joins TRDV2 and TRDJ3, with 13 bases lining up with TRDD3. This CDR3 has 21 amino acids. Germline assignment: CDR1 GEAIGNYY and CDR2 EKD. Trimming cost V 0 bases and J 4 bases; bases outside gene matches: 11. The CDR3 nucleotides read TGTGCCTGTGACACCGCGGGTACTGGGGGATACGGTAATTGGGACACCCGACAGATGTTTTTC. This codes for CACDTAGTGGYGNWDTRQMFF.

This clone came up a few times. A much larger clone lies one base from this, so it may be a read error. V gene TRDV2 combines with J gene TRDJ1, with D tentatively TRDD3 (6 bases). CDR3 size: 19 residues. Germline values: CDR1 GEAIGNYY, CDR2 EKD. V was shortened by 6 bases and J by 4 bases, with 32 bases between the two germline ends. The CDR3 reads CACSSFLPIRLGTCDKLIF. The CDR3 region has the DNA TGTGCCTGTTCATCATTCCTCCCGATACGCCTGGGGACTTGCGATAAACTCATCTTT.

Note on this clone: A read error may explain this, as a much larger clone is one base away. Distinct nucleotide sequences in the sample also encode this CDR3. The chain employs TRDV3 and TRDJ1; D might be TRDD1 or TRDD3, each matching 5 bases. Germline V gene lookup returns CDR1 TVYSNPD and CDR2 GDNSRS (reference sequence). This CDR3 comprises 17 residues. DNA of the CDR3: TGTGCCTTTAAGAAATTTCGGTGGGATTCGTACACCGATAAACTCATCTTC. This gives the protein CAFKKFRWDSYTDKLIF.

By frequency in the sample, this clone is large. Other nucleotide sequences from this sample produce the same CDR3. This sequence joins TRDV2 and TRDJ1; TRDD3 matches 10 bases. Germline-derived CDR1 and CDR2 are GEAIGNYY and EKD. CDR3 length: 15 residues. V lost 0 bases to trimming and J lost 3 bases; unmatched junction nucleotides: 3. CDR3 amino acids: CACDTVGGYSDKLIF. CDR3 coding DNA: TGTGCCTGTGACACCGTTGGGGGATACTCCGATAAACTCATCTTT.

This clone was seen only a few times. Just one base apart from a much larger clone, this may be a read error. The V and J genes are TRDV2 and TRDJ3, with D possibly TRDD3 on 6 matching bases. Germline loops: CDR1 GEAIGNYY, CDR2 EKD. The CDR3 is 18 amino acids. The CDR3 nucleotides read TGTGCCCGTGACTTGGGGGGACCAAGCTCCTGGGACACCCGACAGATGTTTTTC. As protein: CARDLGGPSSWDTRQMFF.